This TCR beta chain was profiled in a study of OX40 agonist ivuxolimab in advanced cancers. Study-wide findings and caveats: In the 0.1-3.0 mg/kg groups, partial responders showed among the lowest expansion.

In regard to this clone: Its target is unknown.

Germline V gives CDR1 SGHRS, CDR2 YFSETQ. The CDR3 is made up of 14 amino acids. V lost 4 bases, J lost 5 bases, and 4 bases stayed unmatched. Assay: immunoSEQ multiplex PCR; the TCRdb copy retains only in-frame clones and omits some. The data contain about 80,000 clones, more than 85% of them singletons. The V and J genes are TRBV5-1 and TRBJ1-4, with 8 nucleotides matching TRBD1. The sequence was obtained from an adult with an advanced solid tumor such as melanoma, head and neck, liver or kidney cancer. The sample in question was CD4+ or CD8+ T cells sorted from blood, obtained in a trial of the OX40 agonist ivuxolimab. CDR3 bases: TGCGCCAGCAGCGTCGACAGGGGAAATGAAAAACTGTTTTTT. It translates to CASSVDRGNEKLFF. Complete variable domain (other parts from reference TRBV5-1 and TRBJ1-4): KAGVTQTPRYLIKTRGQQVTLSCSPISGHRSVSWYQQTPGQGLQFLFEYFSETQRNKGNFPGRFSGRQFSNSRSEMNVSTLELGDSALYLCASSVDRGNEKLFFGSGTQLSVL.